This T cell receptor (beta chain) was documented in a study of human thymus T cells. Using immunoSEQ multiplex PCR, the repertoire was profiled, and TCRdb retains in-frame clones only, with some absent. There are some 72,000 clones in the sample; just over 95% occur only once, and around 0.03% lies in the top ten. Resections removed during corrective heart surgery provided the thymus tissue used. Germline CDR1 reads MNHEY; CDR2 reads SVGAGI. The CDR3 extends over 15 amino acids. V lost 4 bases and J lost 3; bases outside the gene matches: 4. This clone was detected once. The sequenced material came from thymus tissue. The sequence was collected from a boy under three years old with a congenital heart defect but otherwise immunologically healthy. The chain uses TRBV6-5 and TRBJ2-3; 10 nucleotides agree with TRBD2. The CDR3 region has the DNA TGTGCCAGCAGTTCCGGGACTAGCGCGACAGATACGCAGTATTTT. This gives the protein CASSSGTSATDTQYF.